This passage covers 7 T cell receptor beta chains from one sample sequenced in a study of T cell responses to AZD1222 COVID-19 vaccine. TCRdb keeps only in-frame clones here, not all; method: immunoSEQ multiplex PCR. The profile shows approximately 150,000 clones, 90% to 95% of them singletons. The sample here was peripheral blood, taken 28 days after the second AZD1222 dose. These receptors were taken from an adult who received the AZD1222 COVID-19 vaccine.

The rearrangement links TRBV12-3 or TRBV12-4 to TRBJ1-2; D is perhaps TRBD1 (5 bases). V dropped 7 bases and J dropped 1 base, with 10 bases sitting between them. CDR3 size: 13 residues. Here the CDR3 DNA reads TGTGCCAGCACCCAGGGTTTTAACTATGGCTACACCTTC. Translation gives CASTQGFNYGYTF.

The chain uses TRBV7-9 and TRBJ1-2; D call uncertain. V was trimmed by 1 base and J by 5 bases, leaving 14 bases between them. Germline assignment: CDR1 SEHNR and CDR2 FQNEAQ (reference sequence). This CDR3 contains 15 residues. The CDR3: CASSLESQSFYGYTF. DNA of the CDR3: TGTGCCAGCAGCTTAGAGTCCCAGTCGTTTTATGGCTACACCTTC.

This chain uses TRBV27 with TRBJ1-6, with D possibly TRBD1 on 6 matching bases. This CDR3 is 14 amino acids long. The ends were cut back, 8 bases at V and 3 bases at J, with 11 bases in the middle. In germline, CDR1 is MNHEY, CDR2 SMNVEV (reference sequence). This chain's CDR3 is CASHGQNYNSPLHF. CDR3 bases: TGTGCCAGCCACGGACAGAACTATAATTCACCCCTCCACTTT.

The CDR3 protein is CASSLTGGGLGQGIGGYTF. The CDR3 coding sequence is TGTGCCAGCAGCTTAACGGGGGGAGGTCTGGGACAGGGGATTGGCGGCTACACCTTC. The chain couples TRBV7-3 to TRBJ1-2; 10 bases map to TRBD1. CDR1 SGHTA and CDR2 FQGTGA come from the germline V gene. The CDR3 consists of 19 residues. Trimming removed 0 bases from V and 8 bases from J; junction bases left unmatched: 18. The variable domain in full, with the rest retrieved from reference TRBV7-3 and TRBJ1-2, is GAGVSQTPSNKVTEKGKYVELRCDPISGHTALYWYRQSLGQGPEFLIYFQGTGAADDSGLPNDRFFAVRPEGSVSTLKIQRTERGDSAVYLCASSLTGGGLGQGIGGYTFGSGTRLTVV.

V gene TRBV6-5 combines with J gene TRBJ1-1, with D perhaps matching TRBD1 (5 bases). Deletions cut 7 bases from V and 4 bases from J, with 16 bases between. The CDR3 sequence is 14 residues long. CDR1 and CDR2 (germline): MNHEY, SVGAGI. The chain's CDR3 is CASTPTAWGTEAFF. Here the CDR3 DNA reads TGTGCCAGCACGCCGACAGCATGGGGCACTGAAGCTTTCTTT.

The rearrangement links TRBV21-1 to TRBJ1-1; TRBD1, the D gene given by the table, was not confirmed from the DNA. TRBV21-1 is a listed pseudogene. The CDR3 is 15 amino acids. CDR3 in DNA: TGTGCCAGCAGCAAGGCCGGGACAGGGGAGAATGAAGCTTTCTTT. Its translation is CASSKAGTGENEAFF.

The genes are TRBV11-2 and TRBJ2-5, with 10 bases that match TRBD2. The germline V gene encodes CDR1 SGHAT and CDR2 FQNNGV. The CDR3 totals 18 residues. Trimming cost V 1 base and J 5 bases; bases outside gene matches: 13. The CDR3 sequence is CASSLAPLAGAPGETQYF. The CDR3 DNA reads TGTGCCAGCAGCTTAGCCCCCCTAGCGGGGGCCCCGGGTGAGACCCAGTACTTC.